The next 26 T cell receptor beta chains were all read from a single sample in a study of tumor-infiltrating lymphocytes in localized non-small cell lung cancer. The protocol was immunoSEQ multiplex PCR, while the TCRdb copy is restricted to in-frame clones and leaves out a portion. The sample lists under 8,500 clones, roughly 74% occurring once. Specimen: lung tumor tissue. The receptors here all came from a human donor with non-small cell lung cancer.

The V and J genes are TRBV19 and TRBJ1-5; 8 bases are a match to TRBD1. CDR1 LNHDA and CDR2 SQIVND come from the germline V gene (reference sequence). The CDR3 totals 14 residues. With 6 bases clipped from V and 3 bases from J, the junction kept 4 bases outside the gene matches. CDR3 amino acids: CASRKQGDNQPQHF. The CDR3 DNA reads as TGTGCCAGTAGGAAACAGGGGGACAATCAGCCCCAGCATTTT.

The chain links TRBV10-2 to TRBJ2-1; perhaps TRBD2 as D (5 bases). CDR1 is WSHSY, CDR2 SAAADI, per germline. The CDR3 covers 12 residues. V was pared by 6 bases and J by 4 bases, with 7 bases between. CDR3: CASRKRYNEQFF. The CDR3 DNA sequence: TGCGCCAGCAGGAAGCGGTACAATGAGCAGTTCTTC.

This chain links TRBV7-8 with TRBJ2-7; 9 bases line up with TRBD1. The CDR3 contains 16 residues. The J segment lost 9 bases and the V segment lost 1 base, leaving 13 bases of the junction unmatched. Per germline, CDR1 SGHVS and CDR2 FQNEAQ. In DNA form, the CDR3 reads TGTGCCAGCAGCTTAGGCTACGGGACAGGGAGTTCGGTGCAGTACGTC. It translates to CASSLGYGTGSSVQYV.

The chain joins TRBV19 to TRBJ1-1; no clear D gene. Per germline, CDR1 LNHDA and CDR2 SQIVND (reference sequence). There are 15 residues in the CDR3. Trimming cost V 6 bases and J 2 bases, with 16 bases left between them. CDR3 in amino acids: CASRDRTVSNTEAFF. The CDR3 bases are TGTGCCAGTAGGGACCGTACCGTTAGCAACACTGAAGCTTTCTTT.

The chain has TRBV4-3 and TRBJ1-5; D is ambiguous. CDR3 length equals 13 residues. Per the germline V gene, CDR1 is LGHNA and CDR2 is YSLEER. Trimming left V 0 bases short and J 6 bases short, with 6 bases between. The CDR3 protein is CASSQDPPQPQHF. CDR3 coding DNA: TGCGCCAGCAGCCAAGATCCCCCTCAGCCCCAGCATTTT.

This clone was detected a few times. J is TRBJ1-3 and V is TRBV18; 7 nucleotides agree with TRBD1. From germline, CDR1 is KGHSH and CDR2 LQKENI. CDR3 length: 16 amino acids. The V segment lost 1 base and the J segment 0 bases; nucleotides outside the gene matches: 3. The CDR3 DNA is TGTGCCAGCTCACCACTACAGGGGAGCTCTGGAAACACCATATATTTT. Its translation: CASSPLQGSSGNTIYF.

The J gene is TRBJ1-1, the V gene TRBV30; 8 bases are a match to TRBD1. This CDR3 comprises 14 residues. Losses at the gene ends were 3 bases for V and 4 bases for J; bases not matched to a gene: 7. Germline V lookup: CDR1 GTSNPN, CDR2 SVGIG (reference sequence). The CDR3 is CAWRNRGKFTEAFF. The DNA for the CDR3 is TGTGCCTGGAGAAACAGGGGGAAGTTCACTGAAGCTTTCTTT.

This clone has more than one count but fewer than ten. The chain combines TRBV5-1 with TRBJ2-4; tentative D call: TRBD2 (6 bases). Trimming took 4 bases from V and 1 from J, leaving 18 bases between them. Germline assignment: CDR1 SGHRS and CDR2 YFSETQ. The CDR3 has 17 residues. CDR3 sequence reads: CASSPGEGRRAKNIQYF. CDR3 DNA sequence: TGCGCCAGCAGCCCTGGAGAGGGGAGGAGGGCCAAAAACATTCAGTACTTC.

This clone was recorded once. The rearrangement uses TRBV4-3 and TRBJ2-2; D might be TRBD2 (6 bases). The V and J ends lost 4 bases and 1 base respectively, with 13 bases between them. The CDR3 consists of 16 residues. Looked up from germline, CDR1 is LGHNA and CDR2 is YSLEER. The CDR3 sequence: CASSPRLGWNTGELFF. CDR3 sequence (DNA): TGCGCCAGCAGCCCGAGACTAGGTTGGAACACCGGGGAGCTGTTTTTT.

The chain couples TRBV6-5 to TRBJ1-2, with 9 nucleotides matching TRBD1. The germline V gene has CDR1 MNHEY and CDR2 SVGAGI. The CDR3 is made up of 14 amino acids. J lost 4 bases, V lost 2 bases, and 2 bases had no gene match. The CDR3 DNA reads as TGTGCCAGCAGTTACCGACAGGGGGTCTATGGCTACACCTTC. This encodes CASSYRQGVYGYTF.

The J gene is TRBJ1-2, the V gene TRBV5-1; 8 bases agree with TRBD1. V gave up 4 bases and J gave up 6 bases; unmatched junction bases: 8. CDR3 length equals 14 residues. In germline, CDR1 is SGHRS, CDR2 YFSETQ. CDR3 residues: CASSRVTGVNGYTF. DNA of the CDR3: TGCGCCAGCAGCCGAGTGACAGGGGTAAATGGCTACACCTTC.

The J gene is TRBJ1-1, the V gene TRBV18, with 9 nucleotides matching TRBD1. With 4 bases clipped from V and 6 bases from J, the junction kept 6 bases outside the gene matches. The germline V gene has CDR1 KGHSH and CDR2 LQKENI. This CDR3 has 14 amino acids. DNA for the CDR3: TGTGCCAGCTCACAGGGACAGGGATGGGCTGAAGCTTTCTTT. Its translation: CASSQGQGWAEAFF. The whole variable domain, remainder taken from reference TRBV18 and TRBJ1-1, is NAGVMQNPRHLVRRRGQEARLRCSPMKGHSHVYWYRQLPEEGLKFMVYLQKENIIDESGMPKERFSAEFPKEGPSILRIQQVVRGDSAAYFCASSQGQGWAEAFFGQGTRLTVV.

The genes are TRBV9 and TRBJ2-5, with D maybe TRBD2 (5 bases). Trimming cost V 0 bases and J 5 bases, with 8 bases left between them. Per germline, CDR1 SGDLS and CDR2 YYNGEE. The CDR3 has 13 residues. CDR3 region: CASSVASGETQYF. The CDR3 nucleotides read TGTGCCAGCAGCGTAGCTTCGGGGGAGACCCAGTACTTC.

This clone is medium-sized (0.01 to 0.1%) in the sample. CDR3: CASSLAWGSTDTQYF. The CDR3 DNA is TGTGCCAGCAGCTTAGCCTGGGGTAGCACAGATACGCAGTATTTT. The chain joins TRBV11-2 to TRBJ2-3; D ambiguous. Trimming shortened V by 1 base and J by 0 bases, and 8 bases separated the two germline ends. This CDR3 contains 15 residues. Germline assignment: CDR1 SGHAT and CDR2 FQNNGV.

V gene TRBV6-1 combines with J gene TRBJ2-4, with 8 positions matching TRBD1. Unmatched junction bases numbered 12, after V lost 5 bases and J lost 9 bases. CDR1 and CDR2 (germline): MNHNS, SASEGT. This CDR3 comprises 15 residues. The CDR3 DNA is TGTGCCAGCAGTTTGGACAGGGCGATAACTGGCATTCAGTACTTC. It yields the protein CASSLDRAITGIQYF.

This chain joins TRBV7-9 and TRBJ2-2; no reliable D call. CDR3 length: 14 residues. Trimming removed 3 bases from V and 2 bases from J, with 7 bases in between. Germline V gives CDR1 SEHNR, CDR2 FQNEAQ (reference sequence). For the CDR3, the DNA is TGTGCCAGCAGCTTTGAAACTAACACCGGGGAGCTGTTTTTT. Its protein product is CASSFETNTGELFF.

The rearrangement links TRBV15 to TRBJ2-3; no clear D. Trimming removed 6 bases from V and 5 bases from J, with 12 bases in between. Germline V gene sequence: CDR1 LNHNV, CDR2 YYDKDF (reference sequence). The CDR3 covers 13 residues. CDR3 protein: CATRKQVEDTQYF. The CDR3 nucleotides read TGTGCCACCAGGAAGCAGGTAGAAGATACGCAGTATTTT.

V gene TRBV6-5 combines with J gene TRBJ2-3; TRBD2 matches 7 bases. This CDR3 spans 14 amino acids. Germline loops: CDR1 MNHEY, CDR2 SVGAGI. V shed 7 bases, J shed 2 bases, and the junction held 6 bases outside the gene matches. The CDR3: CASTRGVNTDTQYF. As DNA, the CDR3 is TGTGCCAGCACCCGGGGGGTTAACACAGATACGCAGTATTTT.

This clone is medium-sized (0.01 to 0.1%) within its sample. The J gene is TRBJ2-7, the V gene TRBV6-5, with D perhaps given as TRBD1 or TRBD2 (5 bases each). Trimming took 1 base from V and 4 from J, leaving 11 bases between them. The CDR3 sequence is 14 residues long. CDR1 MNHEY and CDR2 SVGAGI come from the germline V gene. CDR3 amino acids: CASSYYRGPYEQYF. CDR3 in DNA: TGTGCCAGCAGTTACTACCGGGGCCCTTACGAGCAGTACTTC.

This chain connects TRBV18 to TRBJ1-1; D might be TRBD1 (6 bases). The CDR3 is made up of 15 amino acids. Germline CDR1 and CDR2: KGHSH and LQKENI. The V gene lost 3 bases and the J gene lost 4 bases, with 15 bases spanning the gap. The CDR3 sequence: CASSPGRGGGTEAFF. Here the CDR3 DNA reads TGTGCCAGCTCACCCGGCAGGGGAGGTGGCACTGAAGCTTTCTTT.

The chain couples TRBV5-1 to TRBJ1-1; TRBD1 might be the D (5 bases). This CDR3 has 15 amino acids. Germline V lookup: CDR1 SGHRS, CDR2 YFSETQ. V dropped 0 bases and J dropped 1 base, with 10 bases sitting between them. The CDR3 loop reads CASSLGGHPNTEAFF. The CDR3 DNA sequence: TGCGCCAGCAGCTTGGGAGGACACCCGAACACTGAAGCTTTCTTT.

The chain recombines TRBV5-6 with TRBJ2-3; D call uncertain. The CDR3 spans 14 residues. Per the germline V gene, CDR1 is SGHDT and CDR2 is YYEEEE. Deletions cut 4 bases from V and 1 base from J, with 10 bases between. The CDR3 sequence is CASSPEPGTDTQYF. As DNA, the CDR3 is TGTGCCAGCAGCCCGGAACCCGGCACAGATACGCAGTATTTT. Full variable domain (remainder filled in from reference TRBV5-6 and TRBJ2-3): DAGVTQSPTHLIKTRGQQVTLRCSPKSGHDTVSWYQQALGQGPQFIFQYYEEEERQRGNFPDRFSGHQFPNYSSELNVNALLLGDSALYLCASSPEPGTDTQYFGPGTRLTVL.

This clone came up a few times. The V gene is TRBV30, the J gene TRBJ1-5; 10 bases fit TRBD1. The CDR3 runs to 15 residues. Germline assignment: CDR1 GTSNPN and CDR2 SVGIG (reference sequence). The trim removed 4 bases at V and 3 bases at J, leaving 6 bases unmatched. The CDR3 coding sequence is TGTGCCTGGACCTTGACAGGGGGCGACAATCAGCCCCAGCATTTT. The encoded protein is CAWTLTGGDNQPQHF.

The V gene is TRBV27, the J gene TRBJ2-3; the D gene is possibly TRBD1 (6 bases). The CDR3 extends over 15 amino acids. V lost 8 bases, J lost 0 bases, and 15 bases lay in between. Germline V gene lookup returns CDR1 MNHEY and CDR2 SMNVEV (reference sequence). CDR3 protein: CASGRQASSTDTQYF. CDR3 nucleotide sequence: TGTGCCAGCGGTCGACAGGCTTCTAGCACAGATACGCAGTATTTT.

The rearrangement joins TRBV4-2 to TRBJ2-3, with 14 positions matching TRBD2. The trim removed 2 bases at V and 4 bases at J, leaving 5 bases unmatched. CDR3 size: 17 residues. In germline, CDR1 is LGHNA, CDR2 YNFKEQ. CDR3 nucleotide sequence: TGTGCCAGCAGCCAAATGGGACTAGCGGGGGTCGCAGATACGCAGTATTTT. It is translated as CASSQMGLAGVADTQYF.

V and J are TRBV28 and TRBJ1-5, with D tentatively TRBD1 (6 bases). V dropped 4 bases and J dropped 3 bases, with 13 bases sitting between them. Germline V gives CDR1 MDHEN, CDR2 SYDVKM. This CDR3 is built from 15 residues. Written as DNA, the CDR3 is TGTGCCAGCAGTTCCCCGGGACACTCCAATCAGCCCCAGCATTTT. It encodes CASSSPGHSNQPQHF.